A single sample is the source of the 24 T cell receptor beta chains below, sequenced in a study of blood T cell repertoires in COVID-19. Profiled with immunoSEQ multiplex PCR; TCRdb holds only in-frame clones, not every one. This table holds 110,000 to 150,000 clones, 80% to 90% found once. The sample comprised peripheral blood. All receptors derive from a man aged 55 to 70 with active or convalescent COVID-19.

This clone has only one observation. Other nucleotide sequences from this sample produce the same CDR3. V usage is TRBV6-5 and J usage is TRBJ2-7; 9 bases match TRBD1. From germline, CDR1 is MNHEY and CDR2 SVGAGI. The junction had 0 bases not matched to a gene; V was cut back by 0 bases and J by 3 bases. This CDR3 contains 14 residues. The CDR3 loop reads CASSYSTGGYEQYF. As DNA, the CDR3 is TGTGCCAGCAGTTACTCGACAGGGGGCTACGAGCAGTACTTC.

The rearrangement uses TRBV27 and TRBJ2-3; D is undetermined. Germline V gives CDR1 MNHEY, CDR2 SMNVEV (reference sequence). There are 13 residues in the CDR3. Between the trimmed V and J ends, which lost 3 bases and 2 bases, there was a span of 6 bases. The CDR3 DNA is TGTGCCAGCAGTTTCGTAATCACAGATACGCAGTATTTT. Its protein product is CASSFVITDTQYF.

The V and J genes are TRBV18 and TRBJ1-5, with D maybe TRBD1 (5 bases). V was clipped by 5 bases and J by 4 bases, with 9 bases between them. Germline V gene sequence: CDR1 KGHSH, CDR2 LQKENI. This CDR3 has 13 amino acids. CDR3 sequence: CASSSTENQPQHF. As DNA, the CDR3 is TGTGCCAGCTCATCGACAGAGAATCAGCCCCAGCATTTT.

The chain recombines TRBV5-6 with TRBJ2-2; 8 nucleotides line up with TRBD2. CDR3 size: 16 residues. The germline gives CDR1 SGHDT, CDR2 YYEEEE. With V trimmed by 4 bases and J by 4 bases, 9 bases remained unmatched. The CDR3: CASSPVAGSSTGELFF. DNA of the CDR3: TGTGCCAGCAGCCCGGTAGCGGGGTCATCCACCGGGGAGCTGTTTTTT.

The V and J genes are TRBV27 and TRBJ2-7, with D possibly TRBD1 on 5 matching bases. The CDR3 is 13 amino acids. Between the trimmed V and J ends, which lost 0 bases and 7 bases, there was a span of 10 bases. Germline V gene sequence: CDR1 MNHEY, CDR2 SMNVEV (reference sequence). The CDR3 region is CASSLSLQAEQYF. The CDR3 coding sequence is TGTGCCAGCAGTTTATCGCTACAGGCAGAGCAGTACTTC.

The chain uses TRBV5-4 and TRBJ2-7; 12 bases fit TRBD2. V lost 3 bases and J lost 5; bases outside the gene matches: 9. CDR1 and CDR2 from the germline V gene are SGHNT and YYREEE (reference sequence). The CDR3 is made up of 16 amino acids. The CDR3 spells CASSYRLAGEGHEQYF. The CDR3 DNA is TGTGCCAGCAGCTACCGACTAGCGGGAGAGGGTCACGAGCAGTACTTC.

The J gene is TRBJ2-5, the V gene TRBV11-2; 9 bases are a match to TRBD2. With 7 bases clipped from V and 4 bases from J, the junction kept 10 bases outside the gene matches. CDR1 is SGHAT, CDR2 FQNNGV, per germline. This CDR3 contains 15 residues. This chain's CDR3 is CASNYSAGGRETQYF. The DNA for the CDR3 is TGTGCCAGCAACTACTCCGCGGGAGGGCGAGAGACCCAGTACTTC.

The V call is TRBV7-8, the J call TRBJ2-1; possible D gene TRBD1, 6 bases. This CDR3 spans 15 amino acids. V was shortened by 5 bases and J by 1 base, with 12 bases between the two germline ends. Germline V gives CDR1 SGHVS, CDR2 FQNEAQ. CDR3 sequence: CASSPFTGSYNEQFF. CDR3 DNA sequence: TGTGCCAGCAGCCCCTTCACAGGGTCCTACAATGAGCAGTTCTTC. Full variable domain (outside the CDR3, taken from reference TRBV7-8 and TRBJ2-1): GAGVSQSPRYKVAKRGQDVALRCDPISGHVSLFWYQQALGQGPEFLTYFQNEAQLDKSGLPSDRFFAERPEGSVSTLKIQRTQQEDSAVYLCASSPFTGSYNEQFFGPGTRLTVL.

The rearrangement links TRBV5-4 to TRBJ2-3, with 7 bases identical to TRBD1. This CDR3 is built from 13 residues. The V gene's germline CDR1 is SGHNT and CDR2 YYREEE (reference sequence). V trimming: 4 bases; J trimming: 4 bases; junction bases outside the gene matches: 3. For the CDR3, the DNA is TGTGCCAGCAGCGTGACAGGGTCAGATACGCAGTATTTT. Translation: CASSVTGSDTQYF.

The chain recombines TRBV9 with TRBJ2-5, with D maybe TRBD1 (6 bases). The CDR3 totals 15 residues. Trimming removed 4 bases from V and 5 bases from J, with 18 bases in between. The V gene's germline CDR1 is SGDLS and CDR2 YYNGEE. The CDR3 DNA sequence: TGTGCCAGCAGCCCTCACAGGGTCAGGACGGAGACCCAGTACTTC. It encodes CASSPHRVRTETQYF.

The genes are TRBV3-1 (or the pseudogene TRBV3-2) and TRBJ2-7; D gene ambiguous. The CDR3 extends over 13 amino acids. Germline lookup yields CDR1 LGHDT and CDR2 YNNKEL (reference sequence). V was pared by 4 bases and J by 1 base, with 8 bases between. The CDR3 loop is CASSPRASYEQYF. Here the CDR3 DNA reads TGTGCCAGCAGCCCGCGTGCTTCCTACGAGCAGTACTTC.

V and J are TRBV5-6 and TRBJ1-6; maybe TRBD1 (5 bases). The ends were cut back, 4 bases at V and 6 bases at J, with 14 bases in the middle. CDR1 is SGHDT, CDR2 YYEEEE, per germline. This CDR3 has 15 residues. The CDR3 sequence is CASSPGPGGNSPLHF. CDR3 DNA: TGTGCCAGCAGCCCCGGTCCGGGGGGTAATTCACCCCTCCACTTT. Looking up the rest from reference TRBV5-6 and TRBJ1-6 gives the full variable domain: DAGVTQSPTHLIKTRGQQVTLRCSPKSGHDTVSWYQQALGQGPQFIFQYYEEEERQRGNFPDRFSGHQFPNYSSELNVNALLLGDSALYLCASSPGPGGNSPLHFGNGTRLTVT.

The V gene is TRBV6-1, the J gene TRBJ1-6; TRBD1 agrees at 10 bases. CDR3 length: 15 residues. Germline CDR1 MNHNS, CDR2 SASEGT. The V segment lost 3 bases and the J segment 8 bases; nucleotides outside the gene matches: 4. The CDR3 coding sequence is TGTGCCAGCAGTGATCGGACAGGGGGAGATTCACCCCTCCACTTT. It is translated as CASSDRTGGDSPLHF.

The CDR3 region has the DNA TGTGCCAGCAGCCGGGGACTAGCTGAGACCCAGTACTTC. It translates to CASSRGLAETQYF. The rearrangement joins TRBV9 to TRBJ2-5; 9 bases map to TRBD2. Germline values: CDR1 SGDLS, CDR2 YYNGEE. There are 13 residues in the CDR3. Trimming removed 4 bases from V and 5 bases from J; junction bases left unmatched: 3.

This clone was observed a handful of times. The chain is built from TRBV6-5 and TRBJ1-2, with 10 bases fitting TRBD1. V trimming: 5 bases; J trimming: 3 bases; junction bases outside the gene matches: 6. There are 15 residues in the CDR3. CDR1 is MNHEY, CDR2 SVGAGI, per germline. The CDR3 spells CASSRTGQGDYGYTF. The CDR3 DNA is TGTGCCAGCAGTCGAACAGGACAGGGGGACTATGGCTACACCTTC.

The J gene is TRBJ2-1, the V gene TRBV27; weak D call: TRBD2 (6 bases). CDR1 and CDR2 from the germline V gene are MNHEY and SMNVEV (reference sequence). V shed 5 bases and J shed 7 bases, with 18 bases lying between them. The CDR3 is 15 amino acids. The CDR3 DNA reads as TGTGCCAGCAGTCCTCGGGACTCCAATCGGAATGAGCAGTTCTTC. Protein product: CASSPRDSNRNEQFF.

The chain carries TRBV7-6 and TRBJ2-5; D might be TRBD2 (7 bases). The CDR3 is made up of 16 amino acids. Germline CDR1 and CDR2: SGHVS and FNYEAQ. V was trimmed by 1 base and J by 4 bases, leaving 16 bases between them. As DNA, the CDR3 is TGTGCCAGCAGCTTAGGAGGGGGGGGCCCCCGAGAGACCCAGTACTTC. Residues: CASSLGGGGPRETQYF.

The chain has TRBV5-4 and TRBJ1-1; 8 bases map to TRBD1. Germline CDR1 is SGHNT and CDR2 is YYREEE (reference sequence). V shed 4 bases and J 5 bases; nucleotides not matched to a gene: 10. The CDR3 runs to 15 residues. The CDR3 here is CASSPETGVWTEAFF. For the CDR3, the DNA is TGTGCCAGCAGCCCGGAGACAGGGGTATGGACTGAAGCTTTCTTT.

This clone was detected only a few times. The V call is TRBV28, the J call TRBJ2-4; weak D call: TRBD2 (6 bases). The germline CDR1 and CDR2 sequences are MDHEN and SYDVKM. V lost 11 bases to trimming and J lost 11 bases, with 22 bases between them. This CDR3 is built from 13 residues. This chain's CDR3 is CAAGTQFQSVQYF. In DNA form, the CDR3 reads TGTGCCGCTGGGACTCAATTCCAAAGCGTTCAGTACTTC. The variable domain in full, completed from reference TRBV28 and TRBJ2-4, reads DVKVTQSSRYLVKRTGEKVFLECVQDMDHENMFWYRQDPGLGLRLIYFSYDVKMKEKGDIPEGYSVSREKKERFSLILESASTNQTSMYLCAAGTQFQSVQYFGAGTRLSVL.

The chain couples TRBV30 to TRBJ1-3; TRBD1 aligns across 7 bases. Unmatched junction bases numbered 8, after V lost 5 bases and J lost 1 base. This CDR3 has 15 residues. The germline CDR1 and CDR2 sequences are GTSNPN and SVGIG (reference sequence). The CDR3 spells CAWGHRGTSGNTIYF. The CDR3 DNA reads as TGTGCCTGGGGGCACAGGGGAACTTCTGGAAACACCATATATTTT.

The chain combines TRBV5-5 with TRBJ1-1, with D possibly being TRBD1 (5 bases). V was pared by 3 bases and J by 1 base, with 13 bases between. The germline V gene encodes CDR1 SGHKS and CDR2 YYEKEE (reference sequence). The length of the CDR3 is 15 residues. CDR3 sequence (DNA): TGTGCCAGCAGCTCCGGATCCACAGGGAACACTGAAGCTTTCTTT. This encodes CASSSGSTGNTEAFF.

The CDR3 DNA follows: TGTGCCAGCAGTTATAGGGGCTCGGACACTGAAGCTTTCTTT. Translating gives CASSYRGSDTEAFF. The rearrangement joins TRBV6-5 to TRBJ1-1, with a tentative D call TRBD1 (5 bases). The V and J ends lost 3 bases and 3 bases respectively, with 11 bases between them. The CDR3 sequence is 14 residues long. CDR1 and CDR2 (germline): MNHEY, SVGAGI.

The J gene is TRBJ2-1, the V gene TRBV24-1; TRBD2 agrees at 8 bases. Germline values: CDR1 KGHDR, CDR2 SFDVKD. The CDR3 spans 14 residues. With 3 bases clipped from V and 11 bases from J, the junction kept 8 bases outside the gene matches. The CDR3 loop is CATSDPLAEGQQFF. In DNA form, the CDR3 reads TGTGCCACCAGTGATCCACTAGCGGAAGGGCAGCAGTTCTTC.

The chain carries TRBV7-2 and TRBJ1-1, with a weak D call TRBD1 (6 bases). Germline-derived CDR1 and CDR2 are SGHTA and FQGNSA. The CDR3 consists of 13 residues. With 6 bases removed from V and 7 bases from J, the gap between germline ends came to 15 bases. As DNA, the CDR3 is TGTGCCAGCAGTCGAACAGGGAGTCTTGAAGCTTTCTTT. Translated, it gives CASSRTGSLEAFF.